Below, one T cell receptor beta chain is given with its context. This sample is drawn from a study of blood T cell repertoires in COVID-19. Background on the study: Italy, Spain and the United States were the sources of the convalescent and acute COVID-19 samples. In each case, the material was cDNA or gDNA derived from T cells, B-cell-depleted T cells, or PBMCs.

Germline V CDR1 and CDR2: SGHTA, FQGNSA. The CDR3 covers 16 residues. Trimming cost V 5 bases and J 4 bases; bases outside gene matches: 8. In the study's own analysis: Reference gene primer amplification in the assay estimated nucleated cell counts. The table came from immunoSEQ multiplex PCR; TCRdb's copy has only in-frame clones and leaves some out. V and J calls plus clone size are reproduced from that table; the DNA served to infer D and trimming. The top ten clones hold roughly 5% of a sample with about 85,000 clones, around nine tenths of them seen once. The rearrangement uses TRBV7-2 and TRBJ1-5; TRBD1 matches at 10 bases. This receptor was taken from a woman at least 80 years old with acute or convalescent COVID-19. The sequenced material came from peripheral blood. The chain's CDR3 is CASSPDRGTMNQPQHF. For the CDR3, the DNA is TGTGCCAGCAGCCCGGACAGGGGGACAATGAATCAGCCCCAGCATTTT. Full variable domain (remainder filled in from reference TRBV7-2 and TRBJ1-5): GAGVSQSPSNKVTEKGKDVELRCDPISGHTALYWYRQSLGQGLEFLIYFQGNSAPDKSGLPSDRFSAERTGGSVSTLTIQRTQQEDSAVYLCASSPDRGTMNQPQHFGDGTRLSIL.